This TCR beta chain was sequenced during a study of blood T cell repertoires in COVID-19 (dated by TCRdb to 2020 to 2021). About the full investigation: Samples from collaborators originated in the United States, Italy and Spain and spanned both the acute and convalescent phases of COVID-19. Subjects who had been exposed to COVID-19, were actively infected with it, or had recovered from it provided the deeply sampled blood TCRbeta repertoires that made up the dataset. The samples were drawn from two sources: the first 160 participants of the ongoing ImmuneRACE study, and 950 to 1,500 subjects contributed by 6 global collaborators. Sample metadata almost always included a de-identified subject ID, COVID-19 status, age in years and sex. A freely available public database, intended as a resource for researchers studying the immune response to SARS-CoV-2, is where the repertoires were released. The material from the prospective study consisted of cDNA or gDNA derived from T cells, B-cell-depleted T cells, or PBMCs. Where HLA class I and class II types were available, the types were taken from metadata supplied by the sample provider, not from assay-based typing.

Study-wide findings and limitations: Clinical and demographic metadata were provided uncurated, with the amount varying by source and participant.

Each collaborating institution followed its own protocols to collect whole blood in K2EDTA tubes. For TCRbeta analysis, collaborator samples were shipped as frozen whole blood, as isolated PBMCs, or as DNA extracted from either sample type. Trimming removed 1 base from V and 4 bases from J; the gene matches leave 4 bases unexplained. Inclusive of the bounding cysteine and phenylalanine, the CDR3 is 14 residues long. The kept DNA is CDR3 alone, 42 bases in frame from the first base. CDR1 SGHRS and CDR2 YFSETQ were looked up in the germline V gene. TCRbeta CDR3 regions were amplified from genomic DNA by means of the immunoSEQ Assay, a bias-controlled multiplex PCR. On the authors' methods: The number of nucleated cells in each sample was estimated by amplification of reference gene primers within the assay. To quantify the absolute abundance of each unique TCRbeta CDR3 rearrangement, sequence reads were collapsed and filtered. For each sample, productive Simpson clonality was calculated as the square root of Simpson's diversity index across productive rearrangements. The source is immuneACCESS, and TCRdb retained only in-frame sequences with V and J called. Part of the clones is not carried over; for the studies checked, unresolved V genes explain less than half of this, and the remainder is unexplained. V and J calls and clone size are copied from that table; D and trimming were computed from the DNA. The sample table lists about 130,000 clones, about four fifths of them with a count of one. The ten largest clonotypes hold about 17% of the sample.

About this clone: Which antigen it targets is not known. Base-call qualities are not available, and no considerably larger clone is one nucleotide away.

In this chain, TRBV5-1 is recombined with TRBJ2-7; 8 nucleotides in the junction match TRBD1. This clonotype was obtained from a woman aged 45-60 years with acute or convalescent COVID-19. The specimen sequenced was peripheral blood. The DNA sequence is TGCGCCAGCAGCTTGAGGGACAGGAGGTACGAGCAGTACTTC. Its protein product is CASSLRDRRYEQYF.